One T cell receptor beta chain is described in this entry. Its cognate antigen is unknown. Trimming took 7 bases from V and 0 from J, leaving 22 bases between them. There are 17 residues in the CDR3. The data were taken from a study of ipilimumab plus nivolumab after autologous stem cell transplantation. About the research overall: Typical patient got a handful of ipilimumab doses and fewer than 10 nivolumab doses (median). DLBCL patients had primary refractory or relapsed disease. General study results and limits: Per the authors, repertoire, Treg and microbiota data justify further study.

Measured with immunoSEQ multiplex PCR; TCRdb has only the in-frame clones, and not every one. The table has around 84,000 clones, 83% seen once. Starting 14 to 28 days after autologous transplant, ipilimumab 1 mg/kg was given. The chain combines TRBV23-1 with TRBJ2-7; D remains unclear. TRBV23-1 is an ORF, and what it does is uncertain. This material consisted of PBMCs, taken in a trial of ipilimumab plus nivolumab as post-transplant consolidation. This receptor was obtained from a male donor with diffuse large B-cell lymphoma. The CDR3 is CASNQTSGRLFSYEQYF. CDR3 nucleotides: TGCGCCAGCAACCAAACTTCCGGCAGGCTGTTCTCCTACGAGCAGTACTTC.